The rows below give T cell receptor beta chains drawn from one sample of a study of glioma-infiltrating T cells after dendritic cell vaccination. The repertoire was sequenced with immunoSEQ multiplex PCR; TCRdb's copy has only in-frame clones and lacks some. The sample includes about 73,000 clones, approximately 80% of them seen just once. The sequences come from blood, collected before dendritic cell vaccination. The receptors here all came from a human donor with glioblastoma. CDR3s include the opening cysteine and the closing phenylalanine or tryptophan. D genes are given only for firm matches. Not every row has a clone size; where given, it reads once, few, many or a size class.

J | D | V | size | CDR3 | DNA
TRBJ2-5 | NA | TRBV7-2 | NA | CASSLGGEKTQYF | TGTGCCAGCAGCTTAGGGGGCGAGAAAACCCAGTACTTC
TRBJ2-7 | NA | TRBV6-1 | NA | CASSEDGGYEQYF | TGTGCCAGCAGTGAAGATGGCGGCTACGAGCAGTACTTC
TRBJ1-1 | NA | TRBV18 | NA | CASSPPDTVNTEAFF | TGTGCCAGCTCACCACCGGACACGGTGAACACTGAAGCTTTCTTT
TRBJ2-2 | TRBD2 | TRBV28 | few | CASQTSGKMGTGELFF | TGTGCCAGCCAGACTAGCGGGAAAATGGGGACCGGGGAGCTGTTTTTT
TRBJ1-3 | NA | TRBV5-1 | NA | CASSEGGQYGNTIYF | TGCGCCAGCAGCGAGGGTGGGCAGTATGGAAACACCATATATTTT
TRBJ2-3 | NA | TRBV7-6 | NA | CASSLFAPPTRDTQYF | TGTGCCAGCAGCTTATTCGCCCCTCCAACCAGGGATACGCAGTATTTT
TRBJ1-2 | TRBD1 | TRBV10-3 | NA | CAISDLQGAGYGYTF | TGTGCCATCAGTGATCTCCAGGGGGCAGGTTATGGCTACACCTTC
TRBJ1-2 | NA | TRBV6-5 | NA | CASSYSYTSYGYTF | TGTGCCAGCAGTTACTCGTACACCTCCTATGGCTACACCTTC
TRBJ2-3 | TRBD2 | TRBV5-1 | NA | CASCSGRDRTDTQYF | TGCGCCAGTTGTAGCGGGAGAGACCGCACAGATACGCAGTATTTT
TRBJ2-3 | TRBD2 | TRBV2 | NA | CASSALAGARGDTQYF | TGTGCCAGCAGTGCTCTAGCGGGAGCTCGGGGCGATACGCAGTATTTT
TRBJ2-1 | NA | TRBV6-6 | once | CASSYLPSGDEQFF | TGTGCCAGCAGTTACCTCCCGAGCGGAGATGAGCAGTTCTTC
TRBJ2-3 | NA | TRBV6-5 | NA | CASSYRGEGLPQYF | TGTGCCAGCAGTTACCGGGGAGAGGGACTCCCGCAGTATTTT
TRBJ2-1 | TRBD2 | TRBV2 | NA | CASTEGLTVAGAPNEQFF | TGTGCCAGCACTGAGGGGTTAACGGTGGCGGGAGCTCCGAATGAGCAGTTCTTC
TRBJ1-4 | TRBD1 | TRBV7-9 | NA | CASSLGQGAVSNEKLFF | TGTGCCAGCAGCTTAGGACAGGGGGCGGTTTCTAATGAAAAACTGTTTTTT
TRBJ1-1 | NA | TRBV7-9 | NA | CASSLDIGQLRMNTEAFF | TGTGCCAGCAGCTTAGACATCGGACAGCTTAGAATGAACACTGAAGCTTTCTTT
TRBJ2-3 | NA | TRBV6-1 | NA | CASSFYQGDTQYF | TGTGCCAGCAGTTTTTACCAGGGAGATACGCAGTATTTT
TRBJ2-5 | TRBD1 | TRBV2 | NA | CASRGQARRGGTQYF | TGTGCCAGCAGGGGACAGGCCCGGCGTGGGGGGACCCAGTACTTC
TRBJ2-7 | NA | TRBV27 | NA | CASSARTDRAYEQYF | TGTGCCAGCAGTGCCCGGACAGATCGGGCCTACGAGCAGTACTTC
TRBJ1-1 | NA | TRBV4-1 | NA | CASSQEGRAVGTEAFF | TGCGCCAGCAGCCAAGAAGGCAGGGCGGTTGGCACTGAAGCTTTCTTT
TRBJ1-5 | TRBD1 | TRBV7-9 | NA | CASSAGQTDNQPQHF | TGTGCCAGCAGCGCGGGACAGACCGACAATCAGCCCCAGCATTTT
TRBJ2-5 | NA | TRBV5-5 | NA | CASSLFSEETQYF | TGTGCCAGCAGCTTGTTCTCGGAAGAGACCCAGTACTTC
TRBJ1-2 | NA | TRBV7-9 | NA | CASSSGDYGYTF | TGTGCCAGCAGCTCCGGAGACTATGGCTACACCTTC
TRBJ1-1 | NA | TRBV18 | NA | CASSLGTRNTEAFF | TGTGCCAGCTCCCTTGGGACACGTAACACTGAAGCTTTCTTT
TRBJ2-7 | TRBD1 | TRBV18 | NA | CASSQGQVLDEQYF | TGTGCCAGCTCACAAGGACAGGTATTAGACGAGCAGTACTTC
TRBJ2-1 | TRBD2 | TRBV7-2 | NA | CASSAMTGTSLYEQFF | TGTGCCAGCAGCGCTATGACCGGGACTAGCTTGTATGAGCAGTTCTTC
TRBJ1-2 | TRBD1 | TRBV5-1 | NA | CASRTGSYGYTF | TGCGCCAGCAGGACAGGGTCTTATGGCTACACCTTC
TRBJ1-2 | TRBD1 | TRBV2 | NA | CASSNSRDRVGYTF | TGTGCCAGCAGTAACTCCCGGGACAGGGTCGGCTACACCTTC
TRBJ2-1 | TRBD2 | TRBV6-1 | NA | CASSERVASGIYNEQFF | TGTGCCAGCAGTGAAAGGGTGGCTAGCGGGATCTACAATGAGCAGTTCTTC
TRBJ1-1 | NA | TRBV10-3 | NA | CAIRPGDTEAFF | TGTGCCATCCGTCCAGGGGACACTGAAGCTTTCTTT
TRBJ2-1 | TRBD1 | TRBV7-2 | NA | CASRQDRGDSYNEQFF | TGTGCCAGCAGGCAGGACAGGGGAGACTCCTACAATGAGCAGTTCTTC
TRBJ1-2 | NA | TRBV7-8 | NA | CASSSRWDEGGYGYTF | TGTGCCAGCAGCTCCAGATGGGATGAAGGGGGCTATGGCTACACCTTC
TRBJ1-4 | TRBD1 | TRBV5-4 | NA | CASSSPAGGGVSNEKLFF | TGTGCCAGCAGCAGCCCCGCAGGGGGCGGAGTGTCTAATGAAAAACTGTTTTTT
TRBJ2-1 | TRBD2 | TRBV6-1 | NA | CASRPGTSSTNEQFF | TGTGCCAGCAGACCCGGGACTAGCAGTACCAATGAGCAGTTCTTC
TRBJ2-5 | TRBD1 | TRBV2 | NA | CASSSQGRQETQYF | TGTGCCAGCAGTTCACAGGGGCGACAAGAGACCCAGTACTTC
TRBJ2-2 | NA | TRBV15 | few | CATSRGQGRFTGELFF | TGTGCCACCAGCAGAGGGCAGGGCAGATTCACCGGGGAGCTGTTTTTT
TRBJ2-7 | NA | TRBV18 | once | CASSPIGGGYEQYF | TGTGCCAGCTCACCGATTGGGGGCGGCTACGAGCAGTACTTC
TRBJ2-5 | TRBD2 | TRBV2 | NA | CASTRTSGGAETQYF | TGTGCCAGCACCAGGACTAGCGGGGGCGCGGAGACCCAGTACTTC
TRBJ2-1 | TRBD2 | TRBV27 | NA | CASSKGLAVVGEQFF | TGTGCCAGCAGTAAGGGACTAGCGGTCGTTGGCGAGCAGTTCTTC
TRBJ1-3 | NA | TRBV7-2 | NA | CASSLSAGNTIYF | TGTGCCAGCAGCCTTTCCGCTGGAAACACCATATATTTT
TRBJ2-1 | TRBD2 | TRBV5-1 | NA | CASSLLDSGGMRSGEQFF | TGCGCCAGCAGCTTGTTGGATAGCGGGGGCATGAGATCGGGTGAGCAGTTCTTC
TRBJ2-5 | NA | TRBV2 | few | CASKTGRLYQETQYF | TGTGCCAGCAAAACAGGCCGTTTGTACCAAGAGACCCAGTACTTC
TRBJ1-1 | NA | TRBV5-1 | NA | CASSFGPGMPEAFF | TGCGCCAGCAGCTTCGGTCCTGGTATGCCTGAAGCTTTCTTT
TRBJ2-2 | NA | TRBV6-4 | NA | CASSDSRRDTGELFF | TGTGCCAGCAGTGACTCGAGGCGGGACACCGGGGAGCTGTTTTTT
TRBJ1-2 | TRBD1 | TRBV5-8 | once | CASVIRQGAQSWGYTF | TGTGCCAGCGTTATTAGGCAGGGGGCGCAAAGTTGGGGCTACACCTTC
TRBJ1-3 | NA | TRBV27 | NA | CASSFAGSGNTIYF | TGTGCCAGCAGTTTTGCCGGGTCTGGAAACACCATATATTTT
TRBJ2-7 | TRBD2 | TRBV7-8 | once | CASSYEGVGRGQYF | TGTGCCAGCAGCTACGAGGGAGTGGGGAGGGGGCAGTACTTC
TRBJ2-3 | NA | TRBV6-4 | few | CASSDARGGSTDTQYF | TGTGCCAGCAGTGACGCACGTGGAGGTAGCACAGATACGCAGTATTTT
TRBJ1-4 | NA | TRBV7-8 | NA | CASRRYRMRAKGEKLFF | TGTGCCAGCAGACGCTACCGGATGAGGGCCAAAGGGGAAAAACTGTTTTTT
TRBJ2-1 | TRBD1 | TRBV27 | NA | CASSLGTGRNEQFF | TGTGCCAGCAGTTTGGGGACAGGTAGGAATGAGCAGTTCTTC
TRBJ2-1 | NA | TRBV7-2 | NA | CASSLQAYNEQFF | TGTGCCAGCAGCTTACAGGCCTACAATGAGCAGTTCTTC
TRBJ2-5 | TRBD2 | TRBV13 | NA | CASSARPGLASQVSETQYF | TGTGCCAGCAGCGCCCGACCGGGACTAGCGTCCCAAGTGTCGGAGACCCAGTACTTC
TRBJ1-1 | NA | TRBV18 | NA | CASSPVAGWDTEAFF | TGTGCCAGCTCACCAGTTGCAGGGTGGGACACTGAAGCTTTCTTT
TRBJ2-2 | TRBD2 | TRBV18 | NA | CASSAETSVSGELFF | TGTGCCAGCTCAGCCGAGACTAGCGTTTCCGGGGAGCTGTTTTTT
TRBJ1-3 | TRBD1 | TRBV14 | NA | CASSQVGGGEGNTIYF | TGTGCCAGCAGCCAAGTCGGAGGGGGCGAGGGAAACACCATATATTTT
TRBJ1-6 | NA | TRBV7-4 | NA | CASSSICILWLAYNSPLHF | TGTGCCAGCAGCTCAATCTGTATATTGTGGTTAGCCTATAATTCACCCCTCCACTTT
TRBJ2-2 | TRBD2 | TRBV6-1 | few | CASSWGGTNTGELFF | TGTGCCAGCAGTTGGGGAGGGACGAACACCGGGGAGCTGTTTTTT
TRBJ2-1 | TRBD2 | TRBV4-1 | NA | CASSHTGLSPYNEQFF | TGCGCCAGCAGCCATACGGGACTATCACCGTACAATGAGCAGTTCTTC
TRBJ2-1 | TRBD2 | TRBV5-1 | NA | CASSLQVRTSGNEQFF | TGCGCCAGCAGCTTGCAAGTCAGGACTAGCGGAAATGAGCAGTTCTTC